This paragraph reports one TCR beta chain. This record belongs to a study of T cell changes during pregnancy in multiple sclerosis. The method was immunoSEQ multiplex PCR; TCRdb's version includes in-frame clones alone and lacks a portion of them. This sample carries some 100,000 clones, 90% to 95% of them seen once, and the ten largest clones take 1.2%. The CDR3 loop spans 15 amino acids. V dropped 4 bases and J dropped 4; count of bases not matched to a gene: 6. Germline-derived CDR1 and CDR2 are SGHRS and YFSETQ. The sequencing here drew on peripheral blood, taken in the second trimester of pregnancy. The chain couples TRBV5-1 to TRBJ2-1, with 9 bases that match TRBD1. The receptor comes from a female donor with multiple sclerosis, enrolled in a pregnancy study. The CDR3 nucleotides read TGCGCCAGCAGCCCTACAGGGGGCACATACAATGAGCAGTTCTTC. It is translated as CASSPTGGTYNEQFF.